The entry below describes one T cell receptor (beta chain). The data were taken from a study of blood T cell repertoires in COVID-19. Trimming removed 0 bases from V and 4 bases from J, with 13 bases in between. CDR3 length: 16 amino acids. Germline CDR1 is LNHNV and CDR2 is YYDKDF (reference sequence). Measured with immunoSEQ multiplex PCR; TCRdb has only the in-frame clones, and not every one. The sample lists about 330,000 clones, about 82% occurring once. The clonotype comes from a human donor in a cohort sampled during active COVID-19. Sequences were obtained from peripheral blood. The V gene is TRBV15, the J gene TRBJ1-5, with D maybe TRBD1 (6 bases). CDR3 sequence: CATSRDLGGSNQPQHF. The CDR3 nucleotides are TGTGCCACCAGCAGAGATCTTGGGGGCTCTAATCAGCCCCAGCATTTT.